These 15 T cell receptor beta chains share one sample of origin, sequenced in a study of blood T cell repertoires in COVID-19. Clones were sequenced by immunoSEQ multiplex PCR, and TCRdb holds only the in-frame ones, with some missing. The table records about 330,000 clones, under 90% of them present only once. Sample: PBMCs or T cells enriched from blood (not recorded which). These receptors all stem from a woman aged 18-29 years who had recovered from COVID-19.

This clone was picked up one time. The chain joins TRBV7-3 to TRBJ2-1; D gene ambiguous. Trimming stripped 0 bases from V and 0 bases from J, with 6 bases between. The CDR3 contains 15 residues. The V gene's germline CDR1 is SGHTA and CDR2 FQGTGA. Written as DNA, the CDR3 is TGTGCCAGCAGCTTAACGGCCAGCTCCTACAATGAGCAGTTCTTC. Protein product: CASSLTASSYNEQFF.

The rearrangement uses TRBV5-4 and TRBJ2-5; maybe TRBD2 (5 bases). The V gene's germline CDR1 is SGHNT and CDR2 YYREEE (reference sequence). V lost 8 bases and J 0 bases, leaving 11 bases between the germline ends. CDR3 length equals 13 residues. The CDR3 loop is CASRVANQETQYF. Here the CDR3 DNA reads TGTGCCAGTAGAGTAGCGAACCAAGAGACCCAGTACTTC.

V usage is TRBV12-2 and J usage is TRBJ2-7; the table assigns TRBD1, which was not confirmed against the DNA. TRBV12-2 is shown as a pseudogene. CDR3 length: 15 amino acids. The CDR3 here is CASRLAYLSRYEQYF. In DNA form, the CDR3 reads TGTGCAAGTCGCTTAGCATACCTCAGTCGCTACGAGCAGTACTTC.

The chain combines TRBV27 with TRBJ1-1; TRBD1 aligns across 9 bases. CDR3 length equals 19 residues. Germline V gene sequence: CDR1 MNHEY, CDR2 SMNVEV (reference sequence). Unmatched junction bases numbered 13, after V lost 1 base and J lost 1 base. The CDR3 sequence is CASSLYPDRGGLRNTEAFF. Here the CDR3 DNA reads TGTGCCAGCAGTTTATACCCCGACAGGGGGGGACTTAGGAACACTGAAGCTTTCTTT.

About this clone itself: A read error may produce the germline difference seen at one junction end. The genes are TRBV7-7 and TRBJ2-2; D remains ambiguous. The CDR3 length is 15 residues. The germline V gene encodes CDR1 SSHAT and CDR2 FNYEAQ (reference sequence). The CDR3 nucleotides read TGTGCTAGCAGCTTCGACAACGCGAACACCGGGGAGCTGTTTTTT. Translating it yields CASSFDNANTGELFF.

The chain has TRBV7-9 and TRBJ1-2, with D perhaps matching TRBD1 (6 bases). The CDR3 runs to 13 residues. Trimming took 3 bases from V and 3 from J, leaving 8 bases between them. Germline V gene sequence: CDR1 SEHNR, CDR2 FQNEAQ (reference sequence). The CDR3 coding sequence is TGTGCCAGCAGCTTCCGGACAGACTATGGCTACACCTTC. It specifies CASSFRTDYGYTF.

In its sample, this clone was seen once. The chain links TRBV10-2 to TRBJ1-2; D is unclear. The V gene lost 0 bases and the J gene lost 5 bases, with 4 bases spanning the gap. Germline lookup yields CDR1 WSHSY and CDR2 SAAADI. The CDR3 runs 12 residues. Written as DNA, the CDR3 is TGCGCCAGCAGTGAGTCGAGGTATGGCTACACCTTC. Translated: CASSESRYGYTF.

The chain carries TRBV28 and TRBJ2-7; 10 nucleotides agree with TRBD1. CDR1 MDHEN and CDR2 SYDVKM come from the germline V gene. This CDR3 is built from 15 residues. Trimming cost V 3 bases and J 5 bases; bases outside gene matches: 7. Here the CDR3 reads CASSFPGQGNDEQYF. The CDR3 bases are TGTGCCAGCAGTTTTCCGGGACAGGGGAACGACGAGCAGTACTTC.

This clone was found once. This chain's CDR3 is CASTGRTSGSSYNEQFF. In nucleotides, the CDR3 is TGCGCCAGCACCGGGAGGACTAGCGGAAGCTCCTACAATGAGCAGTTCTTC. V and J are TRBV10-2 and TRBJ2-1; 10 nucleotides align to TRBD2. V was pared by 7 bases and J by 0 bases, with 9 bases of the junction left unmatched. Germline CDR1 is WSHSY and CDR2 is SAAADI. The CDR3 runs 17 residues.

This clone appeared a few times. In DNA form, the CDR3 reads TGTGCCAGCAGCTGGGCCGGGACAGGGAGCGAAAAACTGTTTTTT. Residues: CASSWAGTGSEKLFF. The chain carries TRBV7-2 and TRBJ1-4, with 9 bases that match TRBD1. The germline V gene has CDR1 SGHTA and CDR2 FQGNSA. This CDR3 region has 15 residues. V shed 4 bases and J 8 bases; nucleotides not matched to a gene: 8.

The genes are TRBV2 and TRBJ1-1, with TRBD1 matching 8 bases. The V gene's germline CDR1 is SNHLY and CDR2 FYNNEI. With 6 bases clipped from V and 4 bases from J, the junction kept 4 bases outside the gene matches. The CDR3 extends over 13 amino acids. DNA of the CDR3: TGTGCCAGCAGCCAAGGACAGGGCACTGAAGCTTTCTTT. This translates into CASSQGQGTEAFF.

There are a few counts of this clone. The chain links TRBV27 to TRBJ1-2; the match to TRBD1 covers 7 bases. CDR1 and CDR2 (germline): MNHEY, SMNVEV (reference sequence). The V segment lost 0 bases and the J segment 6 bases; nucleotides outside the gene matches: 1. This CDR3 contains 13 residues. Here the CDR3 DNA reads TGTGCCAGCAGTTTATCAACAGGGGATGGCTACACCTTC. Protein product: CASSLSTGDGYTF.

The sample holds one count of this clone. The chain employs TRBV5-4 and TRBJ1-6; D might be TRBD1 (6 bases). CDR3 length equals 15 residues. Trimming took off 0 bases at V and 6 bases at J, with 10 bases between the two ends. From germline, CDR1 is SGHNT and CDR2 YYREEE (reference sequence). The CDR3 sequence is CASSLGQGINSPLHF. CDR3 DNA: TGTGCCAGCAGCTTGGGGCAGGGGATTAATTCACCCCTCCACTTT. Drawing the rest from reference TRBV5-4 and TRBJ1-6, the complete variable domain is ETGVTQSPTHLIKTRGQQVTLRCSSQSGHNTVSWYQQALGQGPQFIFQYYREEENGRGNFPPRFSGLQFPNYSSELNVNALELDDSALYLCASSLGQGINSPLHFGNGTRLTVT.

This clone was seen a single time. The V and J genes are TRBV30 and TRBJ2-7, with D tentatively TRBD2 (6 bases). Trimming took off 6 bases at V and 6 bases at J, with 18 bases between the two ends. Germline lookup yields CDR1 GTSNPN and CDR2 SVGIG (reference sequence). The CDR3 contains 13 residues. CDR3 amino acids: CACRQGLTSEQYF. DNA of the CDR3: TGTGCCTGCCGGCAGGGATTGACTAGCGAGCAGTACTTC.

This chain joins TRBV7-9 and TRBJ2-5; 7 positions match TRBD2. The V and J ends lost 0 bases and 4 bases, in that order; junction bases with no gene match: 5. The CDR3 totals 15 residues. Germline V lookup: CDR1 SEHNR, CDR2 FQNEAQ (reference sequence). CDR3 residues: CASSLAGGPSETQYF. The CDR3 DNA reads TGTGCCAGCAGCTTAGCGGGAGGGCCGTCAGAGACCCAGTACTTC.